A selection of T cell receptor beta chains follows, all from one sample in a study of beta chain features in type 1 diabetes. Assay used: immunoSEQ multiplex PCR; TCRdb lists only in-frame clones, some missing. The data contain hundreds of thousands of clones, roughly 30% of them singletons. The sequencing input was naive CD4+ T cells from blood. The origin of the receptors is a man younger than 35 in good health. Each CDR3 is given without its conserved first and last residue.

TRBV30	TRBJ1-5	AWSVGSTGNQPQH
TRBV30	TRBJ1-1	AWSVRVGTEAF
TRBV7-9	TRBJ2-3	ASSLWSGITDTQY
TRBV7-2	TRBJ2-5	ASSANGAGGTQY
TRBV30	TRBJ2-7	AYLIGDEQY
TRBV30	TRBJ2-5	AWSEGSLIETQY
TRBV28	TRBJ2-5	ASSFLGLGETQY
TRBV7-9	TRBJ1-2	ATGQVSLYGYT
TRBV9	TRBJ2-2	ASSPHLGGRTAGELF
TRBV14	TRBJ2-2	ASSQVSGIRTGELF
TRBV28	TRBJ2-7	ASSLTTYEQY
TRBV29-1	TRBJ1-4	SVAGPEEKLF
TRBV5-1	TRBJ2-3	ASSGTGQNTDTQY
TRBV25-1	TRBJ2-3	ASRDSLYTDTQY
TRBV7-9	TRBJ2-1	ASSSTIGLTF
TRBV30	TRBJ2-1	AWILPWANEQF
TRBV10-3	TRBJ2-7	AISEMGQGDYEQY
TRBV7-9	TRBJ2-1	ASSLALAGTYNEQF
TRBV30	TRBJ2-5	AWSKTTYQETQY
TRBV2	TRBJ1-5	ASSDRDSNQPQH
TRBV5-1	TRBJ2-5	ASSWPGLEETQY
TRBV5-4	TRBJ2-5	ASSSRRGLSEETQY
TRBV6-5	TRBJ2-1	ASSQGLGSYNEQF
TRBV14	TRBJ1-5	ASSRGPRQPQH
TRBV28	TRBJ2-5	ASSFSITRETQY
TRBV29-1	TRBJ2-7	SGLLEDEQY
TRBV30	TRBJ2-1	ACDVSASGSF
TRBV7-2	TRBJ2-1	ASSFRGGGGYNEQF